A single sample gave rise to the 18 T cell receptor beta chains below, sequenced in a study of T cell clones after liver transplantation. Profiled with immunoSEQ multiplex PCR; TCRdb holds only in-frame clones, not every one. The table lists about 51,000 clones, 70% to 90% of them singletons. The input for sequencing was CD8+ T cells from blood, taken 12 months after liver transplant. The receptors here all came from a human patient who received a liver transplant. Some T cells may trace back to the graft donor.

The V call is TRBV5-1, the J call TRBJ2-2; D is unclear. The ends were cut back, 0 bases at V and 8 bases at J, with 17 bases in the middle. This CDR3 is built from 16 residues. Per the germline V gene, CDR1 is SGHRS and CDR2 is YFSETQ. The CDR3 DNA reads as TGCGCCAGCAGCTTGGCAGGACCACCCTTGGTAGGGGAGCTGTTTTTT. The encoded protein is CASSLAGPPLVGELFF.

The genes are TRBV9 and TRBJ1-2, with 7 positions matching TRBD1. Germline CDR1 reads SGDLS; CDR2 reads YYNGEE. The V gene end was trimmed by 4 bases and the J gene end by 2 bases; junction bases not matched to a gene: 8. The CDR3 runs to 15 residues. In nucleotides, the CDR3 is TGTGCCAGCAGCTCCTCAAGGGGGCGCAACTATGGCTACACCTTC. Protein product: CASSSSRGRNYGYTF.

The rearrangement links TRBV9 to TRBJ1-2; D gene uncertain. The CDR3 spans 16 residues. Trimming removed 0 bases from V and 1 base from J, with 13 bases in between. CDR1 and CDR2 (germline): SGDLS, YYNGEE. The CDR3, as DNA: TGTGCCAGCAGCGTAGATCCGGGCAGCTTTAACTATGGCTACACCTTC. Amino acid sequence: CASSVDPGSFNYGYTF.

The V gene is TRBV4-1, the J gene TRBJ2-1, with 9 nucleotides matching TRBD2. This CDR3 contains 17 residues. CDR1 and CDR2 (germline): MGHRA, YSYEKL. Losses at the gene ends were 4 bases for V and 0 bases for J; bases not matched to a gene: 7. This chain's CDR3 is CASSLSFSGSSYNEQFF. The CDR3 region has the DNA TGCGCCAGCAGCCTTAGTTTTAGCGGGAGCTCCTACAATGAGCAGTTCTTC.

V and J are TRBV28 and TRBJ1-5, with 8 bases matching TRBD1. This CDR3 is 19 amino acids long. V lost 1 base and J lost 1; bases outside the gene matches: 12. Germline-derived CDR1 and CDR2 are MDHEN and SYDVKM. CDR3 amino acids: CASSLSTRGPEESNQPQHF. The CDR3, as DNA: TGTGCCAGCAGTTTATCAACCAGGGGGCCGGAGGAAAGCAATCAGCCCCAGCATTTT.

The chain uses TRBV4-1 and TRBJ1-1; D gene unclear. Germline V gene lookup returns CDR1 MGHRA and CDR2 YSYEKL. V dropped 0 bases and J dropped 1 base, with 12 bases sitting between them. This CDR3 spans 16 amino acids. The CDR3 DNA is TGCGCCAGCAGCCAAGAGAGAAATCGGCGGAACACTGAAGCTTTCTTT. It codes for CASSQERNRRNTEAFF.

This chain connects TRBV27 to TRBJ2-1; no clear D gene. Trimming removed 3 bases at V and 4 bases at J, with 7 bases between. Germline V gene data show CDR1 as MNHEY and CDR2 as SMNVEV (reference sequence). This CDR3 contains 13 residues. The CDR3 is CASSFAPYNEQFF. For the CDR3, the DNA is TGTGCCAGCAGTTTCGCCCCTTACAATGAGCAGTTCTTC.

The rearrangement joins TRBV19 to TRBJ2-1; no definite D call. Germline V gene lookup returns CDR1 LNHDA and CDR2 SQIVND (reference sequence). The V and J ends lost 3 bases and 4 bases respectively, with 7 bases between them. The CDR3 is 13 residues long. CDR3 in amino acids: CASSIGLYNEQFF. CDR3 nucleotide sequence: TGTGCCAGTAGTATTGGGCTATACAATGAGCAGTTCTTC.

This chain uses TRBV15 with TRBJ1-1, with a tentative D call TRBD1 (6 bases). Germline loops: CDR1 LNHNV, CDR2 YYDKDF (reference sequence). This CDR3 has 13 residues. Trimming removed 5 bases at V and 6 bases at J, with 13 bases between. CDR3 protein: CATSPKGGAEAFF. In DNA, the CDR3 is TGTGCCACCAGCCCAAAAGGGGGGGCTGAAGCTTTCTTT.

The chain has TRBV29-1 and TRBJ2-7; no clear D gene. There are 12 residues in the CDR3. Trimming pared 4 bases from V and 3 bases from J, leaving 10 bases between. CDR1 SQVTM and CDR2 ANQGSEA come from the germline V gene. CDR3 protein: CSVGTLDYEQYF. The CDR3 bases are TGCAGCGTTGGGACGCTGGACTACGAGCAGTACTTC.

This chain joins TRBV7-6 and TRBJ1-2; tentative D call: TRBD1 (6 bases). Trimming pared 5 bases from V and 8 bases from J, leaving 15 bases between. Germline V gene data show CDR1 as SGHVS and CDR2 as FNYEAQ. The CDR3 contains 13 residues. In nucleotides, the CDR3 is TGTGCCAGCAGCCTTACGGGGGGCGACGGCTACACCTTC. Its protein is CASSLTGGDGYTF.

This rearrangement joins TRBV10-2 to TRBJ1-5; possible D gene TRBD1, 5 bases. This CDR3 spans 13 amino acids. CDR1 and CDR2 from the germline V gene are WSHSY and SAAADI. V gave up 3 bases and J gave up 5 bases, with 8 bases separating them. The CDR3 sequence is CASSDQGYQPQHF. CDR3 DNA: TGCGCCAGCAGTGACCAGGGTTATCAGCCCCAGCATTTT.

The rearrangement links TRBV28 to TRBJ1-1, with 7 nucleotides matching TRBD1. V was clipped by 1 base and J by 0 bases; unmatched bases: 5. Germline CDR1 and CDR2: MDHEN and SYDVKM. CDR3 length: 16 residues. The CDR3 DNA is TGTGCCAGCAGTTTATCGGGACAGAGCATGAACACTGAAGCTTTCTTT. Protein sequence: CASSLSGQSMNTEAFF. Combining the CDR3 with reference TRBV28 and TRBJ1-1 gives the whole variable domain DVKVTQSSRYLVKRTGEKVFLECVQDMDHENMFWYRQDPGLGLRLIYFSYDVKMKEKGDIPEGYSVSREKKERFSLILESASTNQTSMYLCASSLSGQSMNTEAFFGQGTRLTVV.

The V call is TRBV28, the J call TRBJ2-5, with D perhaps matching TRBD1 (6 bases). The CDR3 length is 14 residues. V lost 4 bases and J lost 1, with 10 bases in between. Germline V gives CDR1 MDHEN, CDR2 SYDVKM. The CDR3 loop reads CASSWTDLQETQYF. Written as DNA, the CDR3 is TGTGCCAGCAGTTGGACAGATCTCCAAGAGACCCAGTACTTC.

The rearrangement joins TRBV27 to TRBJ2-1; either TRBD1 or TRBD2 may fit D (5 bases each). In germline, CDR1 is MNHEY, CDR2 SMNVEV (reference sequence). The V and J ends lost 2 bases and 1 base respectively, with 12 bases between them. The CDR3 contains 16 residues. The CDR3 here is CASSLVLGESYNEQFF. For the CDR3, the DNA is TGTGCCAGCAGTTTAGTGTTGGGGGAGTCCTACAATGAGCAGTTCTTC.

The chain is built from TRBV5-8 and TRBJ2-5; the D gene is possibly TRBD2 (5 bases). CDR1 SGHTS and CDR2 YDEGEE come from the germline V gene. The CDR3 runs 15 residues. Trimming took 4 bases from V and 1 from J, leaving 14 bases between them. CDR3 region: CASSRWAGLQETQYF. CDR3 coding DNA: TGTGCCAGCAGCCGGTGGGCGGGCCTCCAAGAGACCCAGTACTTC.

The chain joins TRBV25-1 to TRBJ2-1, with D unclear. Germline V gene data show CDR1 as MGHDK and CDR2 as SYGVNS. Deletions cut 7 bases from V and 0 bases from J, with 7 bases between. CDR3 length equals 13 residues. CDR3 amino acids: CASTDSSYNEQFF. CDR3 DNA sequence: TGTGCCAGCACGGATAGCTCCTACAATGAGCAGTTCTTC.

In DNA form, the CDR3 reads TGTGCCAGCAGCTTACTAGCGACGGAGACCCAGTACTTC. Encoded protein: CASSLLATETQYF. This chain links TRBV13 with TRBJ2-5, with a possible D match to TRBD2 (6 bases). V was pared by 2 bases and J by 5 bases, with 9 bases between. The CDR3 has 13 amino acids. Germline CDR1 reads PRHDT; CDR2 reads FYEKMQ (reference sequence).